The 9 T cell receptor beta chains below come from one sample, sequenced in a study of T cell responses to AZD1222 COVID-19 vaccine. This table comes from immunoSEQ multiplex PCR, and its TCRdb copy is limited to in-frame clones, with some not included. The profile covers around 110,000 clones, with roughly nine tenths appearing a single time and roughly 8% taken by the ten largest. Sequencing was performed on peripheral blood, taken on day 0 of AZD1222 vaccination. These receptors were taken from an adult in good health.

The V gene is TRBV28, the J gene TRBJ2-7, with 7 bases aligning to TRBD1. The CDR3 sequence is 18 residues long. The ends lost 6 bases at V and 0 bases at J; junction bases unmatched: 17. CDR1 MDHEN and CDR2 SYDVKM come from the germline V gene. The CDR3 DNA follows: TGTGCCAGCAGCTACCGGACAGGCGTTAACTCCCCCTCCTACGAGCAGTACTTC. This gives the protein CASSYRTGVNSPSYEQYF.

The chain joins TRBV18 to TRBJ1-4; 8 positions agree with TRBD1. The CDR3 covers 14 residues. Germline CDR1 reads KGHSH; CDR2 reads LQKENI. The V gene end was trimmed by 6 bases and the J gene end by 4 bases; junction bases not matched to a gene: 4. DNA of the CDR3: TGTGCCAGCTCGTCAGGGGGCGGTAATGAAAAACTGTTTTTT. Residues: CASSSGGGNEKLFF.

The rearrangement joins TRBV5-1 to TRBJ2-2; D gene uncertain. Germline lookup yields CDR1 SGHRS and CDR2 YFSETQ. CDR3 length: 17 residues. Trimming stripped 2 bases from V and 3 bases from J, with 17 bases between. Here the CDR3 DNA reads TGCGCCAGCAGCTTTAGGCAATTGGGCTTGCACACCGGGGAGCTGTTTTTT. Protein: CASSFRQLGLHTGELFF.

The rearrangement uses TRBV28 and TRBJ1-4, with TRBD1 matching over 8 bases. With V trimmed by 6 bases and J by 8 bases, 8 bases remained unmatched. CDR1 MDHEN and CDR2 SYDVKM come from the germline V gene. The CDR3 has 14 residues. The CDR3 nucleotides read TGTGCCAGCAGGCCGACAGGGGAAGGGGAAAAACTGTTTTTT. It yields the protein CASRPTGEGEKLFF. Full variable domain (rest looked up from reference TRBV28 and TRBJ1-4): DVKVTQSSRYLVKRTGEKVFLECVQDMDHENMFWYRQDPGLGLRLIYFSYDVKMKEKGDIPEGYSVSREKKERFSLILESASTNQTSMYLCASRPTGEGEKLFFGSGTQLSVL.

The chain combines TRBV7-2 with TRBJ2-5, with D perhaps matching TRBD1 (7 bases). This CDR3 contains 15 residues. Per germline, CDR1 SGHTA and CDR2 FQGNSA. Trimming took off 3 bases at V and 1 base at J, with 12 bases between the two ends. The DNA for the CDR3 is TGTGCCAGCAGCTTCCAGGGGGGCAGCCAAGAGACCCAGTACTTC. Translation gives CASSFQGGSQETQYF.

The DNA of the CDR3 is TGTGCCAGCAGCCCTTTTGGGACTAGCACTCGCGAGCAGTACTTC. It is translated as CASSPFGTSTREQYF. The chain joins TRBV5-5 to TRBJ2-7; 9 nucleotides align to TRBD2. Germline loops: CDR1 SGHKS, CDR2 YYEKEE (reference sequence). CDR3 length: 15 amino acids. The trim removed 4 bases at V and 6 bases at J, leaving 11 bases unmatched.

The chain has TRBV29-1 and TRBJ1-2; D might be TRBD1 (5 bases). CDR3 length equals 14 residues. Trimming shortened V by 3 bases and J by 3 bases, and 14 bases separated the two germline ends. CDR1 and CDR2 (germline): SQVTM, ANQGSEA. The CDR3 here is CSVEGRDSDYGYTF. The CDR3 DNA reads as TGCAGCGTTGAGGGCAGGGACTCGGACTATGGCTACACCTTC.

V gene TRBV12-5 combines with J gene TRBJ1-2; D is undetermined. CDR1 and CDR2 from the germline V gene are LGHNT and FRNRAP. V shed 0 bases and J shed 9 bases, with 11 bases lying between them. The CDR3 contains 13 residues. This CDR3 reads CASGLVPGERYTF. In DNA, the CDR3 is TGTGCTAGTGGTTTGGTACCTGGAGAGCGCTACACCTTC.

The chain combines TRBV5-4 with TRBJ1-2; TRBD1 might be the D (6 bases). V dropped 0 bases and J dropped 8 bases, with 11 bases sitting between them. Germline lookup yields CDR1 SGHNT and CDR2 YYREEE (reference sequence). This CDR3 has 13 residues. The CDR3 here is CASSLDQGTGYTF. DNA of the CDR3: TGTGCCAGCAGCTTGGATCAGGGGACGGGCTACACCTTC.